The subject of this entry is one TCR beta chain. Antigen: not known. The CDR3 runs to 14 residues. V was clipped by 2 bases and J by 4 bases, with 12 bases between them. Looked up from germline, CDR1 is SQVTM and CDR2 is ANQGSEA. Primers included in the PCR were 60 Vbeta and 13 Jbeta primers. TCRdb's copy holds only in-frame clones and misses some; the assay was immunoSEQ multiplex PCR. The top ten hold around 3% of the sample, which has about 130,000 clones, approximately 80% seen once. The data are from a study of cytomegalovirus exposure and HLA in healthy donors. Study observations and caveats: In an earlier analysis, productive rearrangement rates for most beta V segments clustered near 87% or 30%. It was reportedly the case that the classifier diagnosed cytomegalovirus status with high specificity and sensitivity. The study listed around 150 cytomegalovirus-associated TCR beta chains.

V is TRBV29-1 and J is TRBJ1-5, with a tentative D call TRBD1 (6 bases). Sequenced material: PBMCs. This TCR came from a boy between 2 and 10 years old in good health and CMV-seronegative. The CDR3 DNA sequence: TGCAGCGTTGAATCAGGGGAGGGGAATCAGCCCCAGCATTTT. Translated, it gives CSVESGEGNQPQHF.